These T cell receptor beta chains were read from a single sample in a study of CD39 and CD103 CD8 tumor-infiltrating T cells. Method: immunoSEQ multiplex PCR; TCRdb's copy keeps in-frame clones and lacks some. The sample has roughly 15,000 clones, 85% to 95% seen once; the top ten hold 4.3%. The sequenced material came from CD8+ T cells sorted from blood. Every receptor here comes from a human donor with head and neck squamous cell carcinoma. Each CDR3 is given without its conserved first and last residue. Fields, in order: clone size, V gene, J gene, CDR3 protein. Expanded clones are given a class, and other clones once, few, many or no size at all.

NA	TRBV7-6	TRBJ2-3	ASSLTGADTDTQY
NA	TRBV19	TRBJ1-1	ASSLAGILGVEAF
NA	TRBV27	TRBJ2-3	ASTTWPTTTDTQY
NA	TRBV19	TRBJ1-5	ASKDGNQPQH
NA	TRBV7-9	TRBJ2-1	ASSYVGSSYNEQF
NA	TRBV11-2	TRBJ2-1	ASSAGLSYNEQF
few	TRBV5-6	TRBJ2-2	ASSLVGAGAGELF
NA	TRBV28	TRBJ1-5	ASSTNRQGGWNSPQH
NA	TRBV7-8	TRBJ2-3	ASSSQRGGLTDTQY
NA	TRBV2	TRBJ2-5	ASSEGVREETQY
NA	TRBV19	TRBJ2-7	ASSIGVGLPYEQY
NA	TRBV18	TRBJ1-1	ASSPPGSMNTEAF
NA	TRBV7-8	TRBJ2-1	ASSAEERGMDNEQF
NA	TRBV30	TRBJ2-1	AWTTSGGAYNEQF
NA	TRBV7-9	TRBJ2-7	ASSSTYEQY
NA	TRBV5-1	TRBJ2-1	ASSLGLAESNEQF
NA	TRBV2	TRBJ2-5	ASSEWIRETQY
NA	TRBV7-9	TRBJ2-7	ASSRDRDNYEQY
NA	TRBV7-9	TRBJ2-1	ASSTETSQPLSF